The rows below give T cell receptor beta chains drawn from one sample of a study of Graves' ophthalmopathy and Graves' hyperthyroidism. TCRdb redid the calling of the multiplex PCR reads with MiXCR, one entry per CDR3 protein. The sample carries about 340,000 distinct CDR3 sequences, about 17% recorded once. The sample comprised peripheral blood. The receptors come from an adult man with Graves' ophthalmopathy. Each CDR3 is given with its conserved first and last residue. A D gene is named only where the DNA matches it firmly. Where a row states a size, it is once, few, many or the class of an expanded clone; other rows omit it.

d_call	v_call	j_call	clone_size	cdr3_nt	cdr3_aa
-	TRBV24-1	TRBJ2-7	many	TGTGCCACCAGTGCGCCAGGCTCCTACGAGCAGTACTTC	CATSAPGSYEQYF
-	TRBV11-2	TRBJ2-5	few	TGTGCCAGCAGCTTAGTTGGCATGGGAGAGACCCAGTACTTC	CASSLVGMGETQYF
-	TRBV12-3/TRBV12-4	TRBJ1-1	-	TGTGCCAGCAGGGAGACACCTACGAACACTGAAGCTTTCTTT	CASRETPTNTEAFF
-	TRBV28	TRBJ1-2	many	TGTGCCAGCACGCCGGACAGAATTTATGGCTACACCTTC	CASTPDRIYGYTF
TRBD1	TRBV11-2	TRBJ2-2	many	TGTGCCAGCAGCTTAGTCCCCGGGACAGTTAGCGGGGAGCTGTTTTTT	CASSLVPGTVSGELFF
-	TRBV29-1	TRBJ2-5	many	TGCAGCGTTGAAGGGGGGAAGGGACAAGAGACCCAGTACTTC	CSVEGGKGQETQYF
TRBD1	TRBV6-2/TRBV6-3	TRBJ1-1	many	TGTGCCAGCAGTCGAGCTCTGACAGGGGCTGAGAACACTGAAGCTTTCTTT	CASSRALTGAENTEAFF
-	TRBV12-3/TRBV12-4	TRBJ2-7	many	TGTGCCAGCAGCAGGGACACCATGCGCTACGAGCAGTACTTC	CASSRDTMRYEQYF
-	TRBV13	TRBJ1-1	many	TGTGCCAGCAGCTTAGGCCTGGGGCAGACCACTGAAGCTTTCTTT	CASSLGLGQTTEAFF
-	TRBV12-3/TRBV12-4	TRBJ1-2	many	TGTGCCAGCAGTCCGACAGGAAACTATGGCTACACCTTC	CASSPTGNYGYTF
-	TRBV2	TRBJ2-5	many	TGTGCCAGCAGTGAGTGGCGAAAATCGGGGGAGACCCAGTACTTC	CASSEWRKSGETQYF
-	TRBV20-1	TRBJ1-1	-	TGCAGTGCTAGCGAGGGCCTGAACACTGAAGCTTTCTTT	CSASEGLNTEAFF
-	TRBV6-2/TRBV6-3	TRBJ2-5	many	TGTGCCAGCAGTTACTACGGGGATGGTGTGGAGACCCAGTACTTC	CASSYYGDGVETQYF
-	TRBV11-3	TRBJ1-1	many	TGTGCCAGCAGCCGGGCAGCTCCTACAATGAACACTGAAGCTTTCTTT	CASSRAAPTMNTEAFF
-	TRBV15	TRBJ2-5	once	TGTGCCACCAGCAGAGATTATGGGGCGGGGGAGACCCAGTACTTC	CATSRDYGAGETQYF
TRBD1	TRBV20-1	TRBJ1-5	many	TGCAGTGCTAGCCCAGGGGGAGGCAATCAGCCCCAGCATTTT	CSASPGGGNQPQHF
-	TRBV5-1	TRBJ1-1	many	TGCGCCAGCAGGCCACTATCCCTGAACACTGAAGCTTTCTTT	CASRPLSLNTEAFF
-	TRBV6-5	TRBJ2-7	many	TGTGCCAGCAGTTACCGAGTGGGGGGATCCGGGACAAGGCTACTGACCGAGCAGTACTTC	CASSYRVGGSGTRLLTEQYF
TRBD2	TRBV7-8	TRBJ2-5	many	TGTGCCAGCAGCTTCCAGCGGGGCGACGAGACCCAGTACTTC	CASSFQRGDETQYF
TRBD1	TRBV2	TRBJ1-3	many	TGTGCCAGCAGCCCTACAGGGGTCGGAACTGGAAACACCATATATTTT	CASSPTGVGTGNTIYF
-	TRBV6-1	TRBJ2-5	many	TGTGCCAGCAGCATAGTACAAGAGACCCAGTACTTC	CASSIVQETQYF
-	TRBV4-1	TRBJ1-5	many	TGCGCCAGCAGCCAAGATCCTAGTCCGGCCTCGAGCAATCAGCCCCAGCATTTT	CASSQDPSPASSNQPQHF
TRBD2	TRBV6-1	TRBJ2-5	-	TGTGCCAGCTGCCTTGGCGGGGGGATCCAAGAGACCCAGTACTTC	CASCLGGGIQETQYF
-	TRBV12-3/TRBV12-4	TRBJ1-1	many	TGTGCCAGCAGTTTCTCCGACGGGAACACTGAAGCTTTCTTT	CASSFSDGNTEAFF
TRBD1	TRBV6-2/TRBV6-3	TRBJ1-5	many	TGTGCCAGCAGTTCCCTAGCCGGGACAGGGGGTCAGCCCCAGCATTTT	CASSSLAGTGGQPQHF
TRBD2	TRBV20-1	TRBJ2-7	many	TGCAGTGCTAGAGATCTTGCGGGAGGGCCTAGGGCTTCCTACGAGCAGTACTTC	CSARDLAGGPRASYEQYF
-	TRBV11-2	TRBJ1-1	many	TGTGCCAGCAGCTTGCACACTGAAGCTTTCTTT	CASSLHTEAFF
TRBD1	TRBV7-8	TRBJ1-1	many	TGTGCCAGCAGTCATGGACAGGCAAACTCCAAAGCTTTCTTT	CASSHGQANSKAFF
TRBD2	TRBV28	TRBJ2-7	many	TGTGCCAGCAGGGGACGGGGGGGGTTTTACGAGCAGTACTTC	CASRGRGGFYEQYF
TRBD1	TRBV2	TRBJ1-6	many	TGTGCCAGCAGAGCCGGGACAGGGGTTAATTCACCCCTCCACTTT	CASRAGTGVNSPLHF
TRBD1	TRBV20-1	TRBJ2-7	many	TGCAGTGCTAATCTGGACAGGGGCTACGAGCAGTACTTC	CSANLDRGYEQYF
TRBD2	TRBV15	TRBJ2-5	many	TGTGCCACCAGCTCCCGTGGAGGGACTAGCGGGAGGAAGGGGGGGGAGACCCAGTACTTC	CATSSRGGTSGRKGGETQYF
TRBD2	TRBV7-2	TRBJ2-7	many	TGTGCCAGCAGCTTAAAAGCCCTAGCGGGGGCTGGGTACTTC	CASSLKALAGAGYF
-	TRBV2	TRBJ2-7	many	TGTGCCAGCAGTAGCGGCACCTACGAGCAGTACTTC	CASSSGTYEQYF
-	TRBV20-1	TRBJ1-1	many	TGCAGTGCTAGAGAGGCGACACCGTGGGACACTGAAGCTTTCTTT	CSAREATPWDTEAFF
TRBD1	TRBV4-1	TRBJ1-2	many	TGCGCCAGCAGCTCTCGTTCAGGGGGGGATGTTAATGGCTACACCTTC	CASSSRSGGDVNGYTF
-	TRBV4-3	TRBJ2-7	few	TGCCCACTCAGTAGCGGACCATACGAGCAGTACTTC	CPLSSGPYEQYF
-	TRBV7-2	TRBJ2-2	many	TGTGCCAGCAGCTCTCTAGCCCCCGGGGAGCTGTTTTTT	CASSSLAPGELFF
-	TRBV5-1	TRBJ1-1	many	TGCGCCAGCAGCTTGGGGGGCTTGGGCGACACTGAAGCTTTCTTT	CASSLGGLGDTEAFF
-	TRBV6-5	TRBJ2-7	many	TGTGCCAGCAGTTACTCAATTCCTACAGGGAACTACGAGCAGTACTTC	CASSYSIPTGNYEQYF
TRBD1	TRBV12-3/TRBV12-4	TRBJ1-1	-	TGTGCCAGCAGTTTCTTGGGGCAGGGGGCGACTGAAGCTTTCTTT	CASSFLGQGATEAFF
TRBD1	TRBV7-2	TRBJ2-4	-	TGTGCCAGCAGCTTACCGACAGGGGTGCTAGCCAAAAACATTCAGTACTTC	CASSLPTGVLAKNIQYF
-	TRBV5-1	TRBJ2-2	many	TGCGCCAGCAGCTTGATACTAGCTTCCGCCGGGGAGCTGTTTTTT	CASSLILASAGELFF
-	TRBV3-1	TRBJ2-5	many	TGTGCCAGCAGCCAATTCGGACAGAATCAAGAGACCCAGTACTTC	CASSQFGQNQETQYF
TRBD1	TRBV27	TRBJ1-2	many	TGTGCCAGCAGTTCGGACAGGATTAACTATGGCTACACCTTC	CASSSDRINYGYTF
TRBD2	TRBV4-1	TRBJ2-7	many	TGCGCCAGCAGCCCTCTAATCCCCGGGACTAGCCCGCGGGAGCAGTACTTC	CASSPLIPGTSPREQYF
-	TRBV7-9	TRBJ1-1	many	TGTGCCAGCAGCTTAGCATCCGGAGCCGGCACTGAAGCTTTCTTT	CASSLASGAGTEAFF
-	TRBV30	TRBJ2-2	many	TGTGCCTGGAGTGCCTCAGGGGATGGGGAGCTGTTTTTT	CAWSASGDGELFF
TRBD1	TRBV4-1	TRBJ2-2	many	TGCGCCAGCAGCCCCCGGACAGGGGCGAACACCGGGGAGCTGTTTTTT	CASSPRTGANTGELFF
-	TRBV6-1	TRBJ2-7	few	TGTGCCAGCACAATCCGGGACTCCTACGAGCAGTACTTC	CASTIRDSYEQYF
TRBD1	TRBV7-3	TRBJ2-7	many	TGTGCCAGCAGCTCATCAGGGGGCGACGAGCAGTACTTC	CASSSSGGDEQYF
-	TRBV12-3/TRBV12-4	TRBJ2-7	many	TGTGCCAGCAGTTCCCAAACCCCCAACGAGCAGTACTTC	CASSSQTPNEQYF
-	TRBV28	TRBJ1-1	many	TGTGTCAGCAGTTTCAGAAGAGAAGCTTTCTTT	CVSSFRREAFF
TRBD2	TRBV15	TRBJ2-2	many	TGTGCCACCAGCCCCCCGGGACTAGCTTTCTTCACCGGGGAGCTGTTTTTT	CATSPPGLAFFTGELFF
TRBD2	TRBV27	TRBJ2-2	many	TGTGCCAGCAGTCGAGCGGGGGGAATAACCGGGGAGCTGTTTTTT	CASSRAGGITGELFF
-	TRBV11-2	TRBJ2-3	few	TGTGCCAGCAGCCACTGGGTTTCCCCAGATACGCAGTATTTT	CASSHWVSPDTQYF